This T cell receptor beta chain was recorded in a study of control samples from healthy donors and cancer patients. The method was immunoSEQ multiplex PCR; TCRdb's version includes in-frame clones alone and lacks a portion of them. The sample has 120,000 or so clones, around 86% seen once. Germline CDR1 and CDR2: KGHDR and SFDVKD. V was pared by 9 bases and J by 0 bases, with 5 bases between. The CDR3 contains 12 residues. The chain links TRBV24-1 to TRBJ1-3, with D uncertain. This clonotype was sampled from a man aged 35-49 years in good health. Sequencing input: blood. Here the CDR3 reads CATSSSGNTIYF. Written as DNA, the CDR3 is TGTGCCACCTCGAGCTCTGGAAACACCATATATTTT.